This T cell receptor (beta chain) was captured by sequencing in a study of glioma-infiltrating T cells after dendritic cell vaccination. Clones were read by immunoSEQ multiplex PCR, and TCRdb kept only the in-frame ones, dropping some. The table lists roughly 68,000 clones, approximately 78% of them singletons. Losses at the gene ends were 6 bases for V and 4 bases for J; bases not matched to a gene: 12. The CDR3 has 15 residues. CDR1 LNHDA and CDR2 SQIVND come from the germline V gene (reference sequence). Material: blood, obtained before dendritic cell vaccination. This receptor was taken from a human donor with glioblastoma. The chain combines TRBV19 with TRBJ2-7, with TRBD1 matching 7 bases. The CDR3, as DNA: TGTGCCAGTAGATGGGTTGGACAGGACGCGTACGAGCAGTACTTC. Protein product: CASRWVGQDAYEQYF. Full variable domain (remainder filled in from reference TRBV19 and TRBJ2-7): DGGITQSPKYLFRKEGQNVTLSCEQNLNHDAMYWYRQDPGQGLRLIYYSQIVNDFQKGDIAEGYSVSREKKESFPLTVTSAQKNPTAFYLCASRWVGQDAYEQYFGPGTRLTVT.